This section outlines one T cell receptor beta chain sequence together with its context. What it binds is unknown. The V and J ends lost 1 base and 1 base respectively, with 17 bases between them. Germline V gene data show CDR1 as SGHRS and CDR2 as YFSETQ. The CDR3 has 17 residues. This sample is drawn from a study of T cell responses to AZD1222 COVID-19 vaccine. Broader study findings: Across the whole spike, CD4 TCRs peaked at regions 160-218 and 743-854. At baseline, seropositivity was found in only a handful of AZD1222 recipients. It should be noted that donors were predominantly white British and more often female, and clonal diversity was possibly underestimated.

The table came from immunoSEQ multiplex PCR; TCRdb's copy has only in-frame clones and leaves some out. Counted here are 90,000 to 100,000 clones, 70% to 85% occurring once; the ten biggest clones make up approximately 14%. The chain joins TRBV5-1 to TRBJ2-5; D is uncertain. The material was peripheral blood, obtained 28 days after the second AZD1222 dose. The receptor comes from an adult who received the AZD1222 COVID-19 vaccine. In nucleotides, the CDR3 is TGCGCCAGCAGCTTGCAGGCTGGATTTGAGCGCCAAGAGACCCAGTACTTC. Protein sequence: CASSLQAGFERQETQYF.